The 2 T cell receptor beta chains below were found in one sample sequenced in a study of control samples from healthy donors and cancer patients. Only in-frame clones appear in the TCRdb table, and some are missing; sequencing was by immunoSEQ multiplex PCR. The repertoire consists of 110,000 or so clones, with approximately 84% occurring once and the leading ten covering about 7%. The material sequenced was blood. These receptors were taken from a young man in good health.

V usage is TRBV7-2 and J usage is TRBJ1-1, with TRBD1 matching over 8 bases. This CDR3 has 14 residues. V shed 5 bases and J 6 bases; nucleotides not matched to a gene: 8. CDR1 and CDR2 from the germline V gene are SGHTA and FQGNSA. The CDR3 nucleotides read TGTGCCAGCAGCCCCGACCCGACAGGGGCTGAAGCTTTCTTT. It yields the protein CASSPDPTGAEAFF.

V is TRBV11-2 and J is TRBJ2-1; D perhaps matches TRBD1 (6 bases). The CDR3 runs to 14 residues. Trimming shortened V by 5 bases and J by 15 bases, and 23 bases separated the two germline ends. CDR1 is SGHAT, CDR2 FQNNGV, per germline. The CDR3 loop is CASSGVRRSMGAFF. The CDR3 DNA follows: TGTGCCAGCAGCGGAGTTAGGCGGTCTATGGGGGCGTTCTTC.